This T cell receptor (beta chain) was sequenced in a study of low-dose radiotherapy and immunotherapy resistance in tumors. This CDR3 spans 14 amino acids. Germline V gene data show CDR1 as SGHAT and CDR2 as FQNNGV. The trim removed 2 bases at V and 4 bases at J, leaving 4 bases unmatched. With TRAV- and TRBV-specific primers, first-strand cDNA was made, covering the alpha and beta chains. Amplification, which lasted about 20 PCR cycles, used a constant-region primer and V-primer adapter to amplify TCRs. TCRdb re-analysed the reads in MiXCR, keeping a single row per CDR3 protein. The sample comprises roughly 100,000 distinct CDR3 sequences, approximately 22% of which are singletons, and roughly 12% rests with the top ten. This clonotype showed up many times. The sample's time point: after trial treatment. Treatment of the sample: LDRT plus nivolumab, ipilimumab, low-dose cyclophosphamide and aspirin (RACIN trial).

Sequenced here: PBMCs, sampled after low-dose radiotherapy plus immunotherapy. This receptor was taken from a female donor with ovarian cancer. The genes are TRBV11-2 and TRBJ2-5, with 7 nucleotides matching TRBD1. CDR3 coding DNA: TGTGCCAGCAGCTTACAGGGGGTGAGAGAGACCCAGTACTTC. The encoded protein is CASSLQGVRETQYF. Full variable domain (missing parts from reference TRBV11-2 and TRBJ2-5): EAGVAQSPRYKIIEKRQSVAFWCNPISGHATLYWYQQILGQGPKLLIQFQNNGVVDDSQLPKDRFSAERLKGVDSTLKIQPAKLEDSAVYLCASSLQGVRETQYFGPGTRLLVL.